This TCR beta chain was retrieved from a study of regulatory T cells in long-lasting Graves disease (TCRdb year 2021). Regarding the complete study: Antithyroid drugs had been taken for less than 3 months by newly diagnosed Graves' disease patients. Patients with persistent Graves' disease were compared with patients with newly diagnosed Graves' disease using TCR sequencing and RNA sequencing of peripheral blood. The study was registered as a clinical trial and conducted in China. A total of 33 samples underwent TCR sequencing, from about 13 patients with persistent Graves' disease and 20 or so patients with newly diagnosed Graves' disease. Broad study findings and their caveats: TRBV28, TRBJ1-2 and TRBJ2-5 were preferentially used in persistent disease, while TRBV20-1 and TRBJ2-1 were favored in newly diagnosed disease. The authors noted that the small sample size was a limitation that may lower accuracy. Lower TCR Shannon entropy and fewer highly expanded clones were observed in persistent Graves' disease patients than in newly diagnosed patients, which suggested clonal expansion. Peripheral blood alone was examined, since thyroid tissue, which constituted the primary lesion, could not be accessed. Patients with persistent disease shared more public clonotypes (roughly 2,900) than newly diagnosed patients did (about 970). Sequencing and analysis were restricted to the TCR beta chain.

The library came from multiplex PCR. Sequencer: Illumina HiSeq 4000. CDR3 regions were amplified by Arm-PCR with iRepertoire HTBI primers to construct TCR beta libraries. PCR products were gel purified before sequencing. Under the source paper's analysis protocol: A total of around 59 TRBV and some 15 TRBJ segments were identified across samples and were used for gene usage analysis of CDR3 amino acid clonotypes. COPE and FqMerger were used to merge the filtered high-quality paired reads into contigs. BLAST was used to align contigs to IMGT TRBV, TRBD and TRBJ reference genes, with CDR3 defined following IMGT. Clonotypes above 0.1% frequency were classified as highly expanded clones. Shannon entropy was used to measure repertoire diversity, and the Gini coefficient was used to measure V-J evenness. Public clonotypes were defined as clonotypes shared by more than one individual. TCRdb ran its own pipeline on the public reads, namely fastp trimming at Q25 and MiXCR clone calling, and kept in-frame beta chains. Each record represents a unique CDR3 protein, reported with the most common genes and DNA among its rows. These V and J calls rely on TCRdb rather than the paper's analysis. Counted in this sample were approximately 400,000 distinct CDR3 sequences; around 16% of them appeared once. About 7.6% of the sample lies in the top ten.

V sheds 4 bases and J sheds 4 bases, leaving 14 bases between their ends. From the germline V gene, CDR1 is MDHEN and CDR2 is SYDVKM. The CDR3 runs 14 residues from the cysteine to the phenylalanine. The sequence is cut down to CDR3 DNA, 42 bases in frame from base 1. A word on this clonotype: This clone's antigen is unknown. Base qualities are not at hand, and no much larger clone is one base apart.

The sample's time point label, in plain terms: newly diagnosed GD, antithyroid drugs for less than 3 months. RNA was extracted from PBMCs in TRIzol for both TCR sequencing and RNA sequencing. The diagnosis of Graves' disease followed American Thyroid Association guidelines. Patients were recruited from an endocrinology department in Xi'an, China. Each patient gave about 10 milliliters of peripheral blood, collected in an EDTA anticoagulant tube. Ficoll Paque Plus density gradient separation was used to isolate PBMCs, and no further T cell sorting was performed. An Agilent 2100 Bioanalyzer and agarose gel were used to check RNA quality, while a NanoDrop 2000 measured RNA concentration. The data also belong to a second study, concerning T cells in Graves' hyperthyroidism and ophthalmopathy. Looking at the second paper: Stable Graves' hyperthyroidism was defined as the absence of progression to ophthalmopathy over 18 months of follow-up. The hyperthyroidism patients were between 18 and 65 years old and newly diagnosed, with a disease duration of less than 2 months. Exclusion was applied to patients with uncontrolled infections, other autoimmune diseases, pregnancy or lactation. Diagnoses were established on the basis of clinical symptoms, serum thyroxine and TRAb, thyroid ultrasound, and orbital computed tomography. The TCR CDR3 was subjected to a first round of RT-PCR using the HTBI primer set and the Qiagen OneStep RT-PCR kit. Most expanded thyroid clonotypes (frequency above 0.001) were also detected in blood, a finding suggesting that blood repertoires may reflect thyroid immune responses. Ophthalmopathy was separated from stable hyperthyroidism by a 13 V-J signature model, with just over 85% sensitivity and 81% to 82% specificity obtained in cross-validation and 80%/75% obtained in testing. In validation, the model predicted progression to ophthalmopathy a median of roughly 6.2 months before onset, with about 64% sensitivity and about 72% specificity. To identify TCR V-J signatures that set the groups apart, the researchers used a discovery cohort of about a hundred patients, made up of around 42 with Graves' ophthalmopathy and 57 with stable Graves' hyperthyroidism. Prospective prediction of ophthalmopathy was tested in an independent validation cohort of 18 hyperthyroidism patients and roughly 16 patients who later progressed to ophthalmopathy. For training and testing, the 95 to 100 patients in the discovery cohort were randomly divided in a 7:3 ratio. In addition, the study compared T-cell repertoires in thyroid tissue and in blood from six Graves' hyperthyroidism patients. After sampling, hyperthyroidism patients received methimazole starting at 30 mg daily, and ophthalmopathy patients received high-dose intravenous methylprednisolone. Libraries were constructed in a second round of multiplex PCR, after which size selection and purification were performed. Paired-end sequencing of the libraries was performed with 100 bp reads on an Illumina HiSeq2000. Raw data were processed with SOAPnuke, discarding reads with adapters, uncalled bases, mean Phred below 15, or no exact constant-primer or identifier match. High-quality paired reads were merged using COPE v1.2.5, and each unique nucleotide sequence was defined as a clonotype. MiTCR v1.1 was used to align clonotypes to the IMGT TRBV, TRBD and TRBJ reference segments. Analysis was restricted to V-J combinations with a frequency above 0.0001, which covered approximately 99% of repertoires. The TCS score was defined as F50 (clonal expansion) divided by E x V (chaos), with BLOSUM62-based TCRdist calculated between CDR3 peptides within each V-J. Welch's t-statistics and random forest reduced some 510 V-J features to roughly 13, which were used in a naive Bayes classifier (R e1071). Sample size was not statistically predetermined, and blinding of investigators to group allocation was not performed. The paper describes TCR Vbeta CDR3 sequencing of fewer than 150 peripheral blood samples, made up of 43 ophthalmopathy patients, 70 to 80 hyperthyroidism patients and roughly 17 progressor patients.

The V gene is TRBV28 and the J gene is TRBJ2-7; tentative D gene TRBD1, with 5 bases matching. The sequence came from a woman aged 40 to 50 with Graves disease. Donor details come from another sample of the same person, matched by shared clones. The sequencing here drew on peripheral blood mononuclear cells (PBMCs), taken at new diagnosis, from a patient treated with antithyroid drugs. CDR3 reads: CASSSLNTGYEQYF. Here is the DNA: TGTGCCAGCAGTTCCCTCAATACAGGATACGAGCAGTACTTC.